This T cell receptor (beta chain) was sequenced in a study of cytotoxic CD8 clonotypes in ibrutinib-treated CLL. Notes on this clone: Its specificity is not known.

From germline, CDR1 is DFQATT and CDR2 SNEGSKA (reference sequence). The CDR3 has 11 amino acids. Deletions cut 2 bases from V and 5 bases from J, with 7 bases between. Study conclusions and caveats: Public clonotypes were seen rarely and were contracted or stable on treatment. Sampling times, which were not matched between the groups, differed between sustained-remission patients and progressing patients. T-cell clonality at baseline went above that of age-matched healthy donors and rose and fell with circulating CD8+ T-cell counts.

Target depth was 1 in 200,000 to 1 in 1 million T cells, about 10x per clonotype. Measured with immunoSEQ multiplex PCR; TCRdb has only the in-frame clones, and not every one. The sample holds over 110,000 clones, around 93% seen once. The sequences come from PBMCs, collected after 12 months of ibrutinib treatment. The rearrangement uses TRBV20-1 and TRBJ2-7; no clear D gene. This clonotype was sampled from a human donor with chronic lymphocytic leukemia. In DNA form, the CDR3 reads TGCAGTGCTAGACCGATTAACGAGCAGTACTTC. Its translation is CSARPINEQYF.